One and the same sample provided the 9 T cell receptor beta chains below, sequenced in a study of blood T cells in healthy people across ages. A J-beta primer mix and a sample-barcoded 5' primer were used in a second PCR of roughly 7 to 12 cycles. TCRdb reprocessed the 5' RACE reads with MiXCR, giving one entry per CDR3 protein. Of 800,000 to 950,000 distinct CDR3 sequences in the sample, around 46% were seen once. Sequencing was carried out using blood. These receptor sequences come from a man aged 30 to 39 in good health.

This clonotype was recorded many times. This rearrangement joins TRBV20-1 to TRBJ1-2, with TRBD1 matching 7 bases. The CDR3 is 13 amino acids. Germline V gene lookup returns CDR1 DFQATT and CDR2 SNEGSKA (reference sequence). V lost 3 bases, J lost 3 bases, and 4 bases stayed unmatched. DNA of the CDR3: TGCAGTGCTAGGGAAGGGACAGACTATGGCTACACCTTC. Encoded protein: CSAREGTDYGYTF.

This chain connects TRBV20-1 to TRBJ2-7, with 10 bases identical to TRBD2. The J call is uncertain, as TRBJ2-5 better fits the DNA end. The CDR3 consists of 18 residues. Germline V gene sequence: CDR1 DFQATT, CDR2 SNEGSKA (reference sequence). This CDR3 is CSASPIKRGGLTGETQYF. CDR3 coding DNA: TGCAGTGCTAGTCCCATAAAGCGGGGGGGCCTAACCGGGGAGACCCAGTACTTC.

The table lists this clonotype with a few counts. This rearrangement joins TRBV9 to TRBJ2-3; 10 bases map to TRBD2. This CDR3 has 16 residues. Germline trimming cut 3 bases from V and 2 bases from J; bases unmatched to any gene: 6. Germline CDR1 and CDR2: SGDLS and YYNGEE. In DNA form, the CDR3 reads TGTGCCAGCAGCGCAGGGACTAGCGATTTCACAGATACGCAGTATTTT. It yields the protein CASSAGTSDFTDTQYF.

The chain employs TRBV28 and TRBJ1-2; 7 nucleotides match TRBD1. Per germline, CDR1 MDHEN and CDR2 SYDVKM. This CDR3 contains 20 residues. The trim removed 5 bases at V and 3 bases at J, leaving 24 bases unmatched. The CDR3 spells CASSPTPGQRIVGFDYGYTF. CDR3 nucleotides: TGTGCCAGCAGTCCCACACCGGGACAGAGAATCGTAGGGTTCGACTATGGCTACACCTTC.

This clonotype was seen more than once but under ten times. This chain connects TRBV3-1 to TRBJ2-3; D is perhaps TRBD1 or TRBD2 (5 bases each). The CDR3 is 16 amino acids. Trimming took off 4 bases at V and 5 bases at J, with 19 bases between the two ends. From germline, CDR1 is LGHDT and CDR2 YNNKEL (reference sequence). The chain's CDR3 is CASSLRRRGPGDTQYF. CDR3 sequence (DNA): TGTGCCAGCAGCCTCAGGAGACGGGGCCCCGGAGATACGCAGTATTTT.

This chain uses TRBV29-1 with TRBJ2-1; a weak D match, TRBD1 (6 bases). V gave up 6 bases and J gave up 12 bases, with 18 bases separating them. This CDR3 has 12 amino acids. Germline values: CDR1 SQVTM, CDR2 ANQGSEA. In DNA form, the CDR3 reads TGCAGCGTCGTAACGACAGGCTGGGGGCAGTTCTTC. Translation: CSVVTTGWGQFF.

For the CDR3, the DNA is TGTGCCAGCAGCTTTGACCAGGAGCAGTACTTC. Translated: CASSFDQEQYF. The rearrangement uses TRBV7-8 and TRBJ2-7; D gene uncertain. This CDR3 region has 11 residues. The V end was cut by 3 bases, the J end by 7 bases, with 7 bases between. Germline CDR1 and CDR2: SGHVS and FQNEAQ. The full variable domain, in which reference TRBV7-8 and TRBJ2-7 provide the parts outside the CDR3, is GAGVSQSPRYKVAKRGQDVALRCDPISGHVSLFWYQQALGQGPEFLTYFQNEAQLDKSGLPSDRFFAERPEGSVSTLKIQRTQQEDSAVYLCASSFDQEQYFGPGTRLTVT.

This rearrangement joins TRBV4-1 to TRBJ1-2; 8 nucleotides match TRBD1. Germline loops: CDR1 MGHRA, CDR2 YSYEKL. The CDR3 is 16 amino acids. Trimming at V came to 4 bases and at J to 0 bases, leaving 7 bases not matched to a gene. CDR3 sequence reads: CASSPGTGETNYGYTF. CDR3 DNA: TGCGCCAGCAGCCCAGGGACAGGCGAAACTAACTATGGCTACACCTTC.

Comments on this clonotype: A much more abundant neighbour one base away suggests this may be a read error. The chain combines TRBV16 with TRBJ2-1, with D perhaps matching TRBD2 (5 bases). Gene TRBJ2-7 matches the end of the DNA better, so the J call may be wrong. CDR1 is KGHSY, CDR2 FQNENV, per germline. CDR3 length: 13 amino acids. CDR3 bases: TGTGCCAGCAGCCCAACGGGATACAATGAGCAGTACTTC. It yields the protein CASSPTGYNEQYF.